A selection of T cell receptor beta chains follows, all from one sample in a study of cytotoxic CD8 clonotypes in ibrutinib-treated CLL. Profiling relied on immunoSEQ multiplex PCR, and the TCRdb table lists in-frame clones only, not all of them. The data contain approximately 130,000 clones, around four fifths of them singletons. This specimen was PBMCs, taken after 24 months of ibrutinib treatment. These receptors came from a human donor with chronic lymphocytic leukemia. Both conserved end residues are part of each CDR3. The D gene is left open where the match is weak. Not every row has a clone size; where given, it reads once, few, many or a size class.

TRBJ2-1,TRBV30,NA,TRBD1,CAWSEGALGEQFF,TGTGCCTGGAGTGAGGGGGCCCTAGGAGAGCAGTTCTTC
TRBJ1-2,TRBV2,NA,NA,CASNRDAPGDYGYTF,TGTGCCAGCAACCGAGATGCCCCGGGGGACTATGGCTACACCTTC
TRBJ1-4,TRBV5-5,NA,NA,CASSLGRDTIEKLFF,TGTGCCAGCAGCTTGGGTCGGGACACCATCGAAAAACTGTTTTTT
TRBJ2-7,TRBV6-5,NA,NA,CASSPGTAGYEQYF,TGTGCCAGCAGTCCCGGGACAGCGGGCTACGAGCAGTACTTC
TRBJ2-5,TRBV19,NA,TRBD1,CASSSRDREETQYF,TGTGCCAGTAGTTCCCGGGACAGGGAAGAGACCCAGTACTTC
TRBJ1-1,TRBV18,NA,NA,CASSPPGWQNTEAFF,TGTGCCAGCTCACCACCTGGGTGGCAGAACACTGAAGCTTTCTTT
TRBJ2-6,TRBV11-2,NA,NA,CASSIRTAGANVLTF,TGTGCCAGCAGCATCCGGACTGCTGGGGCCAACGTCCTGACTTTC
TRBJ2-7,TRBV14,once,NA,CASKGWGGPSYEQYF,TGTGCCAGCAAAGGATGGGGGGGGCCCTCCTACGAGCAGTACTTC
TRBJ1-1,TRBV19,NA,NA,CASSTGNTEAFF,TGTGCCAGTAGTACAGGGAACACTGAAGCTTTCTTT
TRBJ1-4,TRBV4-1,NA,TRBD1,CASSQVPGQGGFEKLFF,TGCGCCAGCAGCCAAGTTCCGGGACAGGGAGGTTTTGAAAAACTGTTTTTT
TRBJ2-5,TRBV6-5,NA,TRBD2,CASSWAGGETQYF,TGTGCCAGCAGTTGGGCGGGGGGAGAGACCCAGTACTTC
TRBJ2-5,TRBV7-3,NA,NA,CASSLTERETQYF,TGTGCCAGCAGCTTAACAGAACGGGAGACCCAGTACTTC
TRBJ1-2,TRBV19,NA,NA,CASGAPGGRGYGYTF,TGTGCCAGTGGTGCCCCGGGAGGTAGGGGGTATGGCTACACCTTC
TRBJ2-7,TRBV7-2,NA,TRBD1,CASSPGTGQAAEQYF,TGTGCCAGCAGCCCAGGGACCGGACAGGCGGCCGAGCAGTACTTC
TRBJ1-4,TRBV7-9,NA,NA,CASSFQAWEKLFF,TGTGCCAGCAGCTTCCAGGCGTGGGAAAAACTGTTTTTT
TRBJ1-6,TRBV6-1,NA,TRBD1,CASTPRDRVNSPLHF,TGTGCCAGCACTCCCCGGGACAGGGTTAATTCACCCCTCCACTTT
TRBJ2-1,TRBV2,few,NA,CASSLTWGNEQFF,TGTGCCAGCAGTCTGACCTGGGGCAATGAGCAGTTCTTC
TRBJ1-5,TRBV9,once,TRBD1,CASSTGTGANSNQPQHF,TGTGCCAGCAGCACCGGGACAGGTGCCAATAGCAATCAGCCCCAGCATTTT
TRBJ2-2,TRBV4-2,NA,TRBD2,CASSSRGGATGELFF,TGTGCCAGCAGCTCGCGGGGGGGCGCAACCGGGGAGCTGTTTTTT
TRBJ2-3,TRBV9,NA,NA,CASSGRNTQYF,TGTGCCAGCAGCGGGCGAAATACGCAGTATTTT
TRBJ1-6,TRBV9,NA,TRBD1,CASSVDRANSPLHF,TGTGCCAGCAGCGTTGACAGGGCAAATTCACCCCTCCACTTT
TRBJ1-2,TRBV6-5,NA,NA,CASGRGPPYGYTF,TGTGCCAGCGGCCGGGGACCTCCCTATGGCTACACCTTC
TRBJ1-4,TRBV6-5,NA,NA,CASSGGGEKLFF,TGTGCCAGCAGCGGCGGGGGGGAAAAACTGTTTTTT
TRBJ2-7,TRBV4-3,many,NA,CASHFSKKYF,TGCGCCAGCCATTTCTCGAAGAAGTACTTC
TRBJ1-1,TRBV2,NA,NA,CASSEWGSGDTEAFF,TGTGCCAGCAGTGAATGGGGGTCAGGGGACACTGAAGCTTTCTTT
TRBJ2-3,TRBV14,NA,NA,CASSLQRALTQYF,TGTGCCAGCAGCTTACAAAGGGCCTTGACGCAGTATTTT
TRBJ1-1,TRBV6-1,NA,TRBD1,CASSVEQGVPEAFF,TGTGCCAGCAGTGTGGAACAGGGGGTCCCTGAAGCTTTCTTT
TRBJ1-2,TRBV4-1,NA,TRBD1,CASSQETGTFGGYTF,TGCGCCAGCAGCCAAGAGACAGGGACCTTTGGCGGCTACACCTTC
TRBJ2-7,TRBV5-1,NA,TRBD1,CASSLATGGAPYEQYF,TGCGCCAGCAGCTTGGCGACAGGGGGCGCGCCCTACGAGCAGTACTTC
TRBJ1-4,TRBV5-4,NA,TRBD1,CASSWRTSTGGTNEKLFF,TGTGCCAGCAGCTGGAGAACATCGACAGGGGGCACTAATGAAAAACTGTTTTTT
TRBJ1-1,TRBV5-7,NA,NA,CASSFGVLGDTEAFF,TGTGCCAGCAGCTTTGGGGTCCTCGGGGACACTGAAGCTTTCTTT
TRBJ1-1,TRBV5-5,NA,TRBD1,CASSESLWTGTEAFF,TGTGCCAGCAGCGAATCCCTCTGGACAGGCACTGAAGCTTTCTTT
TRBJ1-1,TRBV6-6,NA,NA,CASSYPGNTPEAFF,TGTGCCAGCAGTTATCCGGGGAACACACCTGAAGCTTTCTTT
TRBJ2-2,TRBV11-2,NA,NA,CASSLRLSGELFF,TGTGCCAGCAGCCTGCGACTCTCCGGGGAGCTGTTTTTT
TRBJ2-1,TRBV9,NA,TRBD2,CASSTRDYLNEQFF,TGTGCCAGCAGCACCCGGGACTATTTGAATGAGCAGTTCTTC
TRBJ1-1,TRBV5-1,NA,TRBD1,CASSPGQGEAFF,TGCGCCAGCAGCCCTGGACAGGGAGAAGCTTTCTTT
TRBJ2-1,TRBV4-3,NA,NA,CASSQEGGQPRFEQFF,TGCGCCAGCAGCCAAGAGGGGGGGCAGCCCCGCTTTGAGCAGTTCTTC
TRBJ1-2,TRBV19,NA,TRBD1,CASSINRGGSGYTF,TGTGCCAGTAGTATTAACAGGGGTGGGTCTGGCTACACCTTC
TRBJ2-2,TRBV27,NA,TRBD1,CASSPRTGTNTGELFF,TGTGCCAGCAGTCCACGGACAGGGACGAACACCGGGGAGCTGTTTTTT
TRBJ2-3,TRBV9,NA,NA,CASSQEWRLTDTQYF,TGTGCCAGCAGCCAAGAGTGGCGTCTGACAGATACGCAGTATTTT
TRBJ2-1,TRBV19,NA,TRBD2,CASSDRSGRGVYNEQFF,TGTGCCAGTAGTGACAGAAGCGGGAGGGGCGTCTACAATGAGCAGTTCTTC
TRBJ2-2,TRBV27,NA,NA,CASKAGLSTGELFF,TGTGCCAGCAAGGCAGGGCTGAGCACCGGGGAGCTGTTTTTT
TRBJ2-7,TRBV28,NA,NA,CASSRTFYEQYF,TGTGCCAGCAGCAGGACATTTTACGAGCAGTACTTC
TRBJ2-7,TRBV30,NA,NA,CAWGGTDYEQYF,TGTGCCTGGGGTGGGACGGACTACGAGCAGTACTTC
TRBJ2-1,TRBV27,NA,NA,CASSEPAGAYKEQFF,TGTGCCAGCAGTGAACCGGCGGGGGCCTATAAGGAGCAGTTCTTC
TRBJ1-4,TRBV5-1,NA,NA,CASSGTGLGNEKLFF,TGCGCCAGCAGCGGAACAGGACTCGGGAATGAAAAACTGTTTTTT
TRBJ2-7,TRBV27,NA,TRBD1,CASSLLDRAYEQYF,TGTGCCAGCAGTTTATTGGACAGGGCTTACGAGCAGTACTTC
TRBJ1-3,TRBV5-1,NA,NA,CASSLVARGGGGNTIYF,TGCGCCAGCAGCTTGGTCGCCAGGGGAGGTGGGGGAAACACCATATATTTT